This section outlines one T cell receptor beta chain sequence together with its context. What it recognizes is unknown. The sample belongs to a study of T cell responses to AZD1222 COVID-19 vaccine. Study-wide points: Possibly, clonal diversity was underestimated; donors were largely white British and included more females. Nearly half of spike-specific TCRs reportedly target variant regions that are unmutated in the B.1.351 and B.1.1.7 variants. Breadth and depth of Spike-specific TCRs rose after two AZD1222 doses.

Measured with immunoSEQ multiplex PCR; TCRdb has only the in-frame clones, and not every one. The sample shows about 270,000 clones, around 93% of them seen only once. CDR1 and CDR2 from the germline V gene are SEHNR and FQNEAQ (reference sequence). Trimming stripped 8 bases from V and 5 bases from J, with 9 bases between. The length of the CDR3 is 11 residues. Sequences were derived from peripheral blood, sampled 28 days after the second AZD1222 dose. The rearrangement links TRBV7-9 to TRBJ1-1; D might be TRBD1 (5 bases). The TCR was taken from an adult who received the AZD1222 COVID-19 vaccine. CDR3 DNA sequence: TGTGCCAGCTGCGGGGGGACTGAAGCTTTCTTT. Translated, it gives CASCGGTEAFF.